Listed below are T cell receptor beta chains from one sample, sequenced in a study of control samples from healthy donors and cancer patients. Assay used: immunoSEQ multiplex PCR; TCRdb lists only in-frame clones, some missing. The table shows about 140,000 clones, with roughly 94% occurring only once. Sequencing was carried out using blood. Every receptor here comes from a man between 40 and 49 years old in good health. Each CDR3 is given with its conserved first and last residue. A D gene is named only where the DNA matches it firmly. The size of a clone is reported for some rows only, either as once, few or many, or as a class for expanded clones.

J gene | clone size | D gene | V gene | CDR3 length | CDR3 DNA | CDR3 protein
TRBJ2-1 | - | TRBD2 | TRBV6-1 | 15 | TGTGCCAGCAGTTCGACTAGCGGGGAGTACAATGAGCAGTTCTTC | CASSSTSGEYNEQFF
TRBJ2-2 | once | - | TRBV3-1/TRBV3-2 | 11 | TGTGCCAGCAGAAACACCGGGGAGCTGTTTTTT | CASRNTGELFF
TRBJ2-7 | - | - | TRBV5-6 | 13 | TGTGCCAGCAGCCCGACAGGACCCTACGAGCAGTACTTC | CASSPTGPYEQYF
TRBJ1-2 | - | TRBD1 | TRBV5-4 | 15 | TGTGCCAGCAGCTCCCCGGGACAGGGAGACTATGGCTACACCTTC | CASSSPGQGDYGYTF
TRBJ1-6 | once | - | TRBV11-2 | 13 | TGTGCCAGCAGCTTAGGGGCGAATTCACCCCTCCACTTT | CASSLGANSPLHF
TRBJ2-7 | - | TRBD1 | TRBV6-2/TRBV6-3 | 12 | TGTGCCAGCAGCCGACAGGGGAGAGAGCAGTACTTC | CASSRQGREQYF
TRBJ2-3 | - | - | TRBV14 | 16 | TGTGCCAGCAGCCAGGATTGGGACCCACGCACAGATACGCAGTATTTT | CASSQDWDPRTDTQYF
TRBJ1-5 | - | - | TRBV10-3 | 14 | TGTGCCATCAGTGAGGGGGTTGGGGGTCAGCCCCAGCATTTT | CAISEGVGGQPQHF
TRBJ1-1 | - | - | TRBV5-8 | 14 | TGTGCCAGCAGCTTTGATGGGAGGAACACTGAAGCTTTCTTT | CASSFDGRNTEAFF
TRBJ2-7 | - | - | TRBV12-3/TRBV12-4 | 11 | TGTGCCAGCAGTTTTTTCTACGAGCAGTACTTC | CASSFFYEQYF
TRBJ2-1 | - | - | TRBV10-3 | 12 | TGTGCCATCAGTGATGGTTACAATGAGCAGTTCTTC | CAISDGYNEQFF
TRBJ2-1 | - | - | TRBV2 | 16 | TGTGCCAGCAACGAAGGGGGAAGGGGACTGGGGAATGAGCAGTTCTTC | CASNEGGRGLGNEQFF
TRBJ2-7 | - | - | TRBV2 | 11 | TGTGCCAGCAGTGAAGGAGTCGGGGGGTACTTC | CASSEGVGGYF
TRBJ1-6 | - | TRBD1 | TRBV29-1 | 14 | TGCAGCGTGGGGACAGGGGTCGGGAATTCACCCCTCCACTTT | CSVGTGVGNSPLHF
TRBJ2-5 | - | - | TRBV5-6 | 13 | TGTGCCAGCAGCTTGGATAGGCTGGAGACCCAGTACTTC | CASSLDRLETQYF
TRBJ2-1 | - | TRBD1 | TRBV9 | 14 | TGTGCCAGCTCACCGGACAGGGGAAAAAATGAGCAGTTCTTC | CASSPDRGKNEQFF
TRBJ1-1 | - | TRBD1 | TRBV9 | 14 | TGTGCCAGCAGCGTGACAGGGGCTGACACTGAAGCTTTCTTT | CASSVTGADTEAFF
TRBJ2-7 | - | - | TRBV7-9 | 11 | TGTGCCAGCAGCTTGGGGGACGAGCAGTACTTC | CASSLGDEQYF
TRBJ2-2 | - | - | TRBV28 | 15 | TGTGCCAGCAGGATCGGGACCCGGGACACCGGGGAGCTGTTTTTT | CASRIGTRDTGELFF
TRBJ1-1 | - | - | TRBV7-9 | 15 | TGTGCCAGCAGCTTAGGAACCAACAGAGACACTGAAGCTTTCTTT | CASSLGTNRDTEAFF
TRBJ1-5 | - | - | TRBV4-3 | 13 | TGCGCCAGCAGCCAAGGACTTTCACAGCCCCAGCATTTT | CASSQGLSQPQHF
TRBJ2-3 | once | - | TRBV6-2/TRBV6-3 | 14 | TGTGCCAGCAGTTACGGGGGGCGGATGCCTACGCAGTATTTT | CASSYGGRMPTQYF
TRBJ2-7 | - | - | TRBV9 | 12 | TGTGCCAGCAGCGTAGAAGGGGGGCGGCAGTACTTC | CASSVEGGRQYF
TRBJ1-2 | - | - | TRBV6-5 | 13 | TGTGCCAGCAGTTACGACGGGAACTATGGCTACACCTTC | CASSYDGNYGYTF
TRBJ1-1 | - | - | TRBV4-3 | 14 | TGCGCCAGCAGCCAAGATTTTAGGGGGACTGAAGCTTTCTTT | CASSQDFRGTEAFF
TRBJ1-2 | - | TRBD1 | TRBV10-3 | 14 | TGTGCCATCAGTTATGGGACCGGGACAGGGGGCTACACCTTC | CAISYGTGTGGYTF
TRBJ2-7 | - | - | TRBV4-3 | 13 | TGCGCCAGCAGCCAAGCTATGTCCTACGAGCAGTACTTC | CASSQAMSYEQYF
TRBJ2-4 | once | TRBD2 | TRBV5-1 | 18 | TGCGCCAGCAGCTTGTTGTCACTAGCGGGCTCGGGTGGAAACATTCAGTACTTC | CASSLLSLAGSGGNIQYF
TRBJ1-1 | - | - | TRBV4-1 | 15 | TGCGCCAGCAGCCTAAACAGGCTTATGAACACTGAAGCTTTCTTT | CASSLNRLMNTEAFF
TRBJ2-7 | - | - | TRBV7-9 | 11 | TGTGCCAGCAGCCAAGACTACGAGCAGTACTTC | CASSQDYEQYF
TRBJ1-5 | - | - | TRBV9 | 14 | TGTGCCAGCAGCTCCGGGTCGTCAGGACAGCCCCAGCATTTT | CASSSGSSGQPQHF
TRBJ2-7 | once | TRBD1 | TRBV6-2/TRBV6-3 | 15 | TGTGCCAGCAGCCCGTTCGGGACAGGGGCCTCCGAGCAGTACTTC | CASSPFGTGASEQYF
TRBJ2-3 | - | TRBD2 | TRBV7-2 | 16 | TGTGCCAGCAGCTTAAGGACTAGCGGGGGAGGGGATACGCAGTATTTT | CASSLRTSGGGDTQYF
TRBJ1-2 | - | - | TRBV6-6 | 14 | TGTGCCAGCAGTTACGGGACATCCCGCTATGGCTACACCTTC | CASSYGTSRYGYTF
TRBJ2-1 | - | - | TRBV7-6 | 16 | TGTGCCAGCAGCCATGGAGCAGTACTTACCTACAATGAGCAGTTCTTC | CASSHGAVLTYNEQFF
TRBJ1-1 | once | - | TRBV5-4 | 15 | TGTGCCAGCAGCTTGGCCCTAGGGGTGAACACTGAAGCTTTCTTT | CASSLALGVNTEAFF
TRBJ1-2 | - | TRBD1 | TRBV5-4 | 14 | TGTGCCAGCAGCTTTCACAGGGGTTCGTATGGCTACACCTTC | CASSFHRGSYGYTF
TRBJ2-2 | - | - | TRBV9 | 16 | TGTGCCAGCAGCTCAGAAGCCAGGGGTTTCACCGGGGAGCTGTTTTTT | CASSSEARGFTGELFF
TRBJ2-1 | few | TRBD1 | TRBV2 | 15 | TGTGCCAGCAGGAAAGGACAGGGTAGCTACAATGAGCAGTTCTTC | CASRKGQGSYNEQFF
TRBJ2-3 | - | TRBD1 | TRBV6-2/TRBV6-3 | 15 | TGTGCCAGCAGCTTCCTAAGACAGGGAACAGATACGCAGTATTTT | CASSFLRQGTDTQYF
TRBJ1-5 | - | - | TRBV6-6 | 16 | TGTGCCAGCACCACCATGCGCCTAAGTGAAAATCAGCCCCAGCATTTT | CASTTMRLSENQPQHF
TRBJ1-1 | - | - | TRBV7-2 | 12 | TGTGCCAGCAGCTTAGTCGGCCGGGGGGCTTTCTTT | CASSLVGRGAFF
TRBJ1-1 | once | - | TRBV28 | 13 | TGTGCCAGCGGTCCTGGGGGGGCGAATGAAGCTTTCTTT | CASGPGGANEAFF
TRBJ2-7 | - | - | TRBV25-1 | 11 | TGTGCCAGCGAGGTAGGGAACGAGCAGTACTTC | CASEVGNEQYF
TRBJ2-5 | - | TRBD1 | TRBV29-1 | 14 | TGCAGCGTTGAAGAGGGACAGGTCCAAGAGACCCAGTACTTC | CSVEEGQVQETQYF
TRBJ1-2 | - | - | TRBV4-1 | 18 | TGCGCCAGCAGCCCCCTCTTCGTCCGGGGGCAGGGTGACTATGGCTACACCTTC | CASSPLFVRGQGDYGYTF
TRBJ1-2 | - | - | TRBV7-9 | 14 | TGTGCCAGCAGCTTAACCGAAGCTAACTATGGCTACACCTTC | CASSLTEANYGYTF
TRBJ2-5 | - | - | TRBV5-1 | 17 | TGCGCCAGCAGCTTGGCTACAGGAGGGATTCTACAAGAGACCCAGTACTTC | CASSLATGGILQETQYF
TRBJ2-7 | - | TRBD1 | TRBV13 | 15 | TGTGCCAGCAGCTCCTACGGGACAGGGGGCGAAGAGCAGTACTTC | CASSSYGTGGEEQYF
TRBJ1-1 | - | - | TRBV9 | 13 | TGTGCCAGCAGCGTACAAATGAACACTGAAGCTTTCTTT | CASSVQMNTEAFF